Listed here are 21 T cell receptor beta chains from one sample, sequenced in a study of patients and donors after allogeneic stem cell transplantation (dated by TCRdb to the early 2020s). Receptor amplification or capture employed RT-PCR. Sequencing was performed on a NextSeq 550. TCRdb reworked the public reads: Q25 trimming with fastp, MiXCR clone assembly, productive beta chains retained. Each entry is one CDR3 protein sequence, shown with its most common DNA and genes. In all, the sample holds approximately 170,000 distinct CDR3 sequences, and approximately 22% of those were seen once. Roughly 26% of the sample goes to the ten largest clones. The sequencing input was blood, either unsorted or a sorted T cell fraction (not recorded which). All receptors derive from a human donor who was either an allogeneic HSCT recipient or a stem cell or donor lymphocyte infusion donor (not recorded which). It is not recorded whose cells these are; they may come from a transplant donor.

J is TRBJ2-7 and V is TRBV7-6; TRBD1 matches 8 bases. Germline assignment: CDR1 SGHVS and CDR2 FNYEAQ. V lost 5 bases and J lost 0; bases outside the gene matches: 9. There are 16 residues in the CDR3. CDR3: CASSTRQGRSSYEQYF. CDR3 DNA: TGTGCCAGCAGCACCCGACAGGGGAGGAGCTCCTACGAGCAGTACTTC.

This CDR3 is CASSPRAGGNNEQFF. CDR3 bases: TGTGCCAGCAGTCCCCGGGCGGGAGGGAACAATGAGCAGTTCTTC. V gene TRBV12-3 or TRBV12-4 combines with J gene TRBJ2-1; 9 nucleotides match TRBD2. The J segment lost 5 bases and the V segment lost 5 bases, leaving 7 bases of the junction unmatched. This CDR3 spans 15 amino acids.

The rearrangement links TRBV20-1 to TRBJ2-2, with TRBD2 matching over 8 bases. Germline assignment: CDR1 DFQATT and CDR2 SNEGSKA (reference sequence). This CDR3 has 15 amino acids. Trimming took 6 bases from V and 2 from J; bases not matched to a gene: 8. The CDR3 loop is CSAERLATNTGELFF. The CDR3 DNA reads TGCAGTGCGGAAAGACTAGCGACCAACACCGGGGAGCTGTTTTTT.

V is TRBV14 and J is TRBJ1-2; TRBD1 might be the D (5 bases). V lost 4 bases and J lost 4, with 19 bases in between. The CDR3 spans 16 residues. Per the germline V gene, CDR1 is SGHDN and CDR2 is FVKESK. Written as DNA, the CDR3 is TGTGCCAGCAGCCCGGGGACCAGGGAGGAGGTCTATGGCTACACCTTC. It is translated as CASSPGTREEVYGYTF.

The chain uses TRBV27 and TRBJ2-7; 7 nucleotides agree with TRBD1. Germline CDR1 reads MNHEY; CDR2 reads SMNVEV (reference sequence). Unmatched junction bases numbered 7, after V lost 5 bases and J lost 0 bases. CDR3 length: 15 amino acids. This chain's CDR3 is CASSLGQDSSYEQYF. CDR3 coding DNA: TGTGCCAGCAGTCTTGGACAGGACTCCTCCTACGAGCAGTACTTC.

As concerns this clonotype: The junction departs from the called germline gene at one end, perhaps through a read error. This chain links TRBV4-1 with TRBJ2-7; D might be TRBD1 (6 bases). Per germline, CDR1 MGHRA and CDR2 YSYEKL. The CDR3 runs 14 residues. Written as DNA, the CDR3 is TGCGCCAGCAGCCAGGTAGGCAGGGGCTACGATCAGTACTTC. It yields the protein CASSQVGRGYDQYF.

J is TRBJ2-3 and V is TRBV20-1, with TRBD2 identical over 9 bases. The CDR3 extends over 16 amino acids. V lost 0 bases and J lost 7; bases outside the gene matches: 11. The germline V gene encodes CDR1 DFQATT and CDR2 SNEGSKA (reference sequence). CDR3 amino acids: CSARDGKREAGYTQYF. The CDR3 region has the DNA TGCAGTGCTAGAGATGGGAAGCGGGAGGCCGGGTATACGCAGTATTTT.

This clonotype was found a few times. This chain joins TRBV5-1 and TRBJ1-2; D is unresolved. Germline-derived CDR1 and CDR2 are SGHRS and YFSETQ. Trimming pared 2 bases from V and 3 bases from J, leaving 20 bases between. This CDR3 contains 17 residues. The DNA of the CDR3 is TGCGCCAGCAGCTTCCGGCCTATTGAGCTAGAGGACTATGGCTACACCTTC. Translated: CASSFRPIELEDYGYTF.

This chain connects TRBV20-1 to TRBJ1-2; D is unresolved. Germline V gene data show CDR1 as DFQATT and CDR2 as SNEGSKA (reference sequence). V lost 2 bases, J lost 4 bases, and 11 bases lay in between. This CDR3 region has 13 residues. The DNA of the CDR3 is TGCAGTGCTAGACGATCGGACCGCTATGGCTACACCTTC. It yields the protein CSARRSDRYGYTF.

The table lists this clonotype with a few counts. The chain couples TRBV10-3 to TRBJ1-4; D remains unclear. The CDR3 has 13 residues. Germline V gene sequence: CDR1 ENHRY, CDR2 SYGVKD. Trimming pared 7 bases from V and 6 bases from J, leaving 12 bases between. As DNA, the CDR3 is TGTGCCATCAAGATCTCAGGTGATGAAAAACTGTTTTTT. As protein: CAIKISGDEKLFF.

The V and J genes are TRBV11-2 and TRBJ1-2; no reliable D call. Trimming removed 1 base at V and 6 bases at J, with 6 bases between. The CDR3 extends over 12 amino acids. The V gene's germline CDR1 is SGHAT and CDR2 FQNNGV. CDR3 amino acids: CASSLAMNGYTF. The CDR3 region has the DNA TGTGCCAGCAGCTTAGCGATGAATGGCTACACCTTC.

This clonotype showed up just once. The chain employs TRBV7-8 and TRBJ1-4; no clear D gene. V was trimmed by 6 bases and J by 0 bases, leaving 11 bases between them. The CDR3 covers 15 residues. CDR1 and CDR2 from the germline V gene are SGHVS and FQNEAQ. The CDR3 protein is CASRPRGATNEKLFF. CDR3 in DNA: TGTGCCAGCAGACCCCGGGGAGCAACTAATGAAAAACTGTTTTTT.

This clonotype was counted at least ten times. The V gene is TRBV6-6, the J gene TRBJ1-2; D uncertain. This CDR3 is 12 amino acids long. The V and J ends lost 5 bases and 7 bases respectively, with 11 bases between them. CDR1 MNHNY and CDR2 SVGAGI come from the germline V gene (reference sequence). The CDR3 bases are TGTGCCAGCAGTCCTCCTGACGGTGGCTACACCTTC. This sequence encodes CASSPPDGGYTF.

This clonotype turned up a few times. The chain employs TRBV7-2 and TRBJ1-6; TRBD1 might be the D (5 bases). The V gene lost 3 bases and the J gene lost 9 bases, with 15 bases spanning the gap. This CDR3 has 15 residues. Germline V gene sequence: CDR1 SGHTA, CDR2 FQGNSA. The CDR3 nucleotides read TGTGCCAGCAGCTTGGGGCTGATTGGAGGTTCACCCCTCCACTTT. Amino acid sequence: CASSLGLIGGSPLHF.

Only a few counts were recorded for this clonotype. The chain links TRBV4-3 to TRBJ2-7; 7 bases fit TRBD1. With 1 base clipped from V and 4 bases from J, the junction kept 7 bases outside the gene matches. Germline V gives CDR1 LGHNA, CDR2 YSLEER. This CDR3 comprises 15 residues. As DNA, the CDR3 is TGCGCCAGCAGCCAAGGTCCGGGACAGAGATACGAGCAGTACTTC. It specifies CASSQGPGQRYEQYF.

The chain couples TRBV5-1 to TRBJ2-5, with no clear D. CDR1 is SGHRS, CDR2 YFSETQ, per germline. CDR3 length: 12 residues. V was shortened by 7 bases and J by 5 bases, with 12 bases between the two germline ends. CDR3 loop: CASRQPPETQYF. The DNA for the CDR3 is TGCGCCAGCCGCCAACCTCCGGAGACCCAGTACTTC.

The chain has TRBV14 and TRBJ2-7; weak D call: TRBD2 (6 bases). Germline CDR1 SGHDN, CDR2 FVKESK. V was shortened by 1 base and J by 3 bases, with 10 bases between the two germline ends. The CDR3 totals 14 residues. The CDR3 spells CASSQAGLLYEQYF. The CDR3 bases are TGTGCCAGCAGCCAAGCGGGACTCCTCTACGAGCAGTACTTC.

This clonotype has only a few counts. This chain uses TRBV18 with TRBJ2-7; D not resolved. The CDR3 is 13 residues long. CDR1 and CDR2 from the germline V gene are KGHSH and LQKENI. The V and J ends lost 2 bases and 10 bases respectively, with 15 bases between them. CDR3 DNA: TGTGCCAGCTCACCATTTGCGGATCAGTTACAGTACTTC. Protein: CASSPFADQLQYF.

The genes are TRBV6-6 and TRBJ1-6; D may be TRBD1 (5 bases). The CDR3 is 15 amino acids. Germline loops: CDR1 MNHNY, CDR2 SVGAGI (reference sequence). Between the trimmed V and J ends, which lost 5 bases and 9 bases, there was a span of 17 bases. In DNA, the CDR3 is TGTGCCAGCAGTCCCACCGGGGGGTCCCGTTCACCCCTCCACTTT. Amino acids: CASSPTGGSRSPLHF.

The CDR3 protein is CASSRDRSYNQPQHF. In DNA form, the CDR3 reads TGTGCCAGCAGTCGCGACAGGAGCTACAATCAGCCCCAGCATTTT. This sequence joins TRBV7-8 and TRBJ1-5, with D possibly TRBD1 on 6 matching bases. The CDR3 length is 15 residues. Germline CDR1 SGHVS, CDR2 FQNEAQ. V gave up 6 bases and J gave up 3 bases, with 15 bases separating them.

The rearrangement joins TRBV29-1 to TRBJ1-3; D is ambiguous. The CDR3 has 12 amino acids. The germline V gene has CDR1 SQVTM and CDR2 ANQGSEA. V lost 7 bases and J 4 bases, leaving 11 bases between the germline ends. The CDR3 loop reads CSAKVSGNTIYF. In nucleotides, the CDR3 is TGCAGCGCCAAAGTGTCCGGAAACACCATATATTTT.